This TCR beta chain was observed in a study of T cells after yellow fever vaccination. The length of the CDR3 is 13 residues. Germline values: CDR1 SGHVS, CDR2 FQNEAQ. Germline trimming cut 5 bases from V and 8 bases from J; bases unmatched to any gene: 7. A single record per CDR3 protein comes from TCRdb applying MiXCR to the 5' RACE reads. The profile shows 300,000 to 350,000 distinct CDR3 sequences, approximately 8% of them singletons. V usage is TRBV7-8 and J usage is TRBJ1-2; 8 nucleotides line up with TRBD1. The receptor was isolated from a man aged 18 to 30 who received the YFV17D yellow fever vaccine. Sample: PBMCs, taken about 41 days after the first yellow fever vaccination. CDR3 DNA: TGTGCCAGCAGCGGGAGAGGGACAGGAGGCTACACCTTC. Its translation: CASSGRGTGGYTF.